A single sample is the source of the 25 T cell receptor beta chains below, sequenced in a study of blood T cell repertoires in COVID-19. Here immunoSEQ multiplex PCR was the method, and the copy in TCRdb shows in-frame clones only, minus some. The table lists roughly 100,000 clones, about 84% of them singletons. The sequenced sample was peripheral blood. The receptor source for this set is a woman aged 55-70 years with acute or convalescent COVID-19.

The J gene is TRBJ2-7, the V gene TRBV6-2 or TRBV6-3; possible D gene TRBD1, 6 bases. V was cut by 6 bases and J by 5 bases, with 11 bases left in between. Germline assignment: CDR1 MNHEY and CDR2 SVGEGT. The CDR3 extends over 12 amino acids. The CDR3 region has the DNA TGTGCCAGCAGCGTACAGGGTAACGAGCAGTACTTC. Amino acid sequence: CASSVQGNEQYF.

A single count supports this clone. The genes are TRBV5-1 and TRBJ2-3; D remains unclear. V dropped 4 bases and J dropped 2 bases, with 2 bases sitting between them. The length of the CDR3 is 11 residues. Looked up from germline, CDR1 is SGHRS and CDR2 is YFSETQ. Here the CDR3 reads CASSLTDTQYF. CDR3 nucleotide sequence: TGCGCCAGCAGCCTCACAGATACGCAGTATTTT.

V and J are TRBV11-2 and TRBJ1-2, with D uncertain. Germline-derived CDR1 and CDR2 are SGHAT and FQNNGV. This CDR3 spans 14 amino acids. Trimming pared 5 bases from V and 6 bases from J, leaving 16 bases between. The CDR3 loop reads CASSPAGHGDGYTF. The CDR3, as DNA: TGTGCCAGCAGCCCCGCAGGCCACGGGGATGGCTACACCTTC.

The chain uses TRBV7-9 and TRBJ1-1; TRBD1 is a possible D gene (5 bases). The V end lost 3 bases, the J end lost 6 bases, and 8 bases lay between the germline ends. Germline lookup yields CDR1 SEHNR and CDR2 FQNEAQ (reference sequence). CDR3 length: 12 amino acids. The CDR3 loop reads CASSLGGAEAFF. CDR3 sequence (DNA): TGTGCCAGCAGCTTGGGGGGTGCTGAAGCTTTCTTT.

The V and J genes are TRBV15 and TRBJ1-4; tentative D call: TRBD1 (5 bases). The CDR3 is 15 residues long. Germline lookup yields CDR1 LNHNV and CDR2 YYDKDF (reference sequence). Trimming pared 0 bases from V and 4 bases from J, leaving 9 bases between. In DNA form, the CDR3 reads TGTGCCACCAGCAGAGATAGCAGGGATAATGAAAAACTGTTTTTT. Translating it yields CATSRDSRDNEKLFF.

The chain recombines TRBV5-5 with TRBJ1-2; D is undetermined. The ends were cut back, 4 bases at V and 4 bases at J, with 17 bases in the middle. Germline lookup yields CDR1 SGHKS and CDR2 YYEKEE (reference sequence). The CDR3 is made up of 15 amino acids. In DNA, the CDR3 is TGTGCCAGCAGCCAATTAGCGGGCGAGACCTATGGCTACACCTTC. This translates into CASSQLAGETYGYTF.

V usage is TRBV5-4 and J usage is TRBJ1-2; 8 bases line up with TRBD1. After removal of 9 bases from V and 6 bases from J, the junction contained 7 bases not matched to a gene. This CDR3 spans 12 amino acids. Germline loops: CDR1 SGHNT, CDR2 YYREEE (reference sequence). CDR3 sequence: CATEGQGDGYTF. CDR3 DNA sequence: TGTGCCACGGAAGGACAGGGCGATGGCTACACCTTC.

The chain employs TRBV6-5 and TRBJ1-4; perhaps TRBD1 as D (5 bases). Per germline, CDR1 MNHEY and CDR2 SVGAGI. There are 14 residues in the CDR3. The V gene lost 7 bases and the J gene lost 8 bases, with 17 bases spanning the gap. Here the CDR3 reads CASTPGLQYEKLFF. The CDR3, as DNA: TGTGCCAGCACCCCGGGACTCCAATACGAAAAACTGTTTTTT.

The chain recombines TRBV4-1 with TRBJ2-1; 7 bases map to TRBD1. CDR1 is MGHRA, CDR2 YSYEKL, per germline. The trim removed 0 bases at V and 10 bases at J, leaving 9 bases unmatched. The CDR3 sequence is 15 residues long. The CDR3 spells CASSQEGTGVGEQFF. CDR3 DNA: TGCGCCAGCAGCCAAGAAGGCACAGGGGTCGGGGAGCAGTTCTTC.

The J gene is TRBJ1-1, the V gene TRBV4-2; TRBD1 aligns across 8 bases. Per germline, CDR1 LGHNA and CDR2 YNFKEQ. The CDR3 is made up of 16 amino acids. Losses at the gene ends were 4 bases for V and 1 base for J; bases not matched to a gene: 8. The DNA for the CDR3 is TGTGCCAGCAGCCGCTTTAGCACAGGGGGGAACACTGAAGCTTTCTTT. It translates to CASSRFSTGGNTEAFF.

V gene TRBV25-1 combines with J gene TRBJ2-3; 7 bases are a match to TRBD2. The CDR3 is made up of 14 amino acids. Germline lookup yields CDR1 MGHDK and CDR2 SYGVNS. After removal of 3 bases from V and 3 bases from J, the junction contained 3 bases not matched to a gene. The CDR3 nucleotides read TGTGCCAGCAGTGAGGCGGGAGTTACAGATACGCAGTATTTT. Its protein product is CASSEAGVTDTQYF.

The chain recombines TRBV12-3 or TRBV12-4 with TRBJ2-2, with D possibly being TRBD2 (6 bases). The V end was cut by 6 bases, the J end by 4 bases, with 9 bases between. The CDR3 covers 13 residues. The chain's CDR3 is CASRTSPTGELFF. As DNA, the CDR3 is TGTGCCAGCAGGACTAGTCCCACCGGGGAGCTGTTTTTT.

The CDR3 is CASSLPGHGYTF. The DNA for the CDR3 is TGTGCCAGCAGTTTACCAGGGCATGGCTACACCTTC. The V gene is TRBV28, the J gene TRBJ1-2, with D tentatively TRBD1 (5 bases). The V gene lost 2 bases and the J gene lost 6 bases, with 7 bases spanning the gap. CDR3 length: 12 residues. Germline V gene sequence: CDR1 MDHEN, CDR2 SYDVKM.

This clone has only one observation. The V gene is TRBV3-1 (or the pseudogene TRBV3-2), the J gene TRBJ1-1, with 8 bases that match TRBD1. Germline V CDR1 and CDR2: LGHDT, YNNKEL (reference sequence). With 4 bases clipped from V and 0 bases from J, the junction kept 7 bases outside the gene matches. This CDR3 region has 16 residues. The DNA of the CDR3 is TGTGCCAGCAGCCCCCGGACAGGGTCTTTGAACACTGAAGCTTTCTTT. Translation: CASSPRTGSLNTEAFF.

This clone is a singleton in its sample. This CDR3 reads CASSFGGGTDTQYF. The CDR3 region has the DNA TGTGCCAGCAGCTTCGGGGGGGGCACAGATACGCAGTATTTT. The chain recombines TRBV7-6 with TRBJ2-3, with 8 bases that match TRBD2. Germline V gene lookup returns CDR1 SGHVS and CDR2 FNYEAQ. The CDR3 runs to 14 residues. V trimming: 3 bases; J trimming: 1 base; junction bases outside the gene matches: 0.

The J gene is TRBJ2-1, the V gene TRBV7-9; TRBD2 matches at 8 bases. V lost 8 bases and J lost 7; bases outside the gene matches: 10. The CDR3 covers 14 residues. Germline V gives CDR1 SEHNR, CDR2 FQNEAQ (reference sequence). The CDR3 loop is CASLLAEVGNEQFF. The CDR3 DNA reads TGTGCCAGCCTACTAGCGGAGGTGGGGAATGAGCAGTTCTTC.

The chain links TRBV5-6 to TRBJ2-7, with TRBD2 matching over 7 bases. V lost 3 bases, J lost 3 bases, and 6 bases stayed unmatched. The germline V gene has CDR1 SGHDT and CDR2 YYEEEE. CDR3 size: 14 residues. The CDR3 is CASSWAGVSYEQYF. The CDR3 DNA reads as TGTGCCAGCAGCTGGGCGGGAGTTAGCTACGAGCAGTACTTC.

The count of this clone is one. This sequence joins TRBV3-1 (or the pseudogene TRBV3-2) and TRBJ2-3; D ambiguous. The germline V and J ends were trimmed by 0 bases and 6 bases, with 13 bases remaining between them. Germline V lookup: CDR1 LGHDT, CDR2 YNNKEL (reference sequence). This CDR3 has 15 residues. CDR3 in DNA: TGTGCCAGCAGCCAAGATGGGCCCCAGGTGGATACGCAGTATTTT. Encoded protein: CASSQDGPQVDTQYF.

A few counts support this clone. The genes are TRBV7-6 and TRBJ2-1; perhaps TRBD2 as D (6 bases). The CDR3 is 13 amino acids. V was cut by 5 bases and J by 7 bases, with 12 bases left in between. Germline CDR1 reads SGHVS; CDR2 reads FNYEAQ. The CDR3 sequence is CASSPGVGNEQFF. The CDR3 DNA reads TGTGCCAGCAGCCCGGGGGTGGGGAATGAGCAGTTCTTC. Variable domain in full (rest from reference TRBV7-6 and TRBJ2-1): GAGVSQSPRYKVTKRGQDVALRCDPISGHVSLYWYRQALGQGPEFLTYFNYEAQQDKSGLPNDRFSAERPEGSISTLTIQRTEQRDSAMYRCASSPGVGNEQFFGPGTRLTVL.

The chain joins TRBV2 to TRBJ2-2; 7 bases align to TRBD1. The CDR3 contains 16 residues. The J segment lost 2 bases and the V segment lost 0 bases, leaving 3 bases of the junction unmatched. CDR1 SNHLY and CDR2 FYNNEI come from the germline V gene. CDR3 loop: CASSEAGGSNTGELFF. For the CDR3, the DNA is TGTGCCAGCAGTGAAGCAGGGGGCTCCAACACCGGGGAGCTGTTTTTT.

This clone has a single count. The chain couples TRBV5-4 to TRBJ1-6; 7 nucleotides line up with TRBD1. V was clipped by 4 bases and J by 4 bases; unmatched bases: 2. Germline V gene lookup returns CDR1 SGHNT and CDR2 YYREEE (reference sequence). The CDR3 has 14 amino acids. CDR3 bases: TGTGCCAGCAGCGGGACAGAATATAATTCACCCCTCCACTTT. This sequence encodes CASSGTEYNSPLHF.

This clone was picked up one time. V usage is TRBV7-9 and J usage is TRBJ1-6; perhaps TRBD1 as D (6 bases). V lost 8 bases, J lost 9 bases, and 20 bases lay in between. The CDR3 is 15 amino acids. The germline gives CDR1 SEHNR, CDR2 FQNEAQ (reference sequence). The CDR3 reads CASDRDGSRGSPLHF. The CDR3, as DNA: TGTGCCAGCGATAGGGACGGATCCAGGGGTTCACCCCTCCACTTT.

The chain has TRBV19 and TRBJ2-1; a weak D match, TRBD2 (5 bases). CDR1 is LNHDA, CDR2 SQIVND, per germline (reference sequence). The CDR3 runs 16 residues. Trimming pared 2 bases from V and 0 bases from J, leaving 11 bases between. CDR3 sequence (DNA): TGTGCCAGTAGTATACTTCGGGGTGGCTCCTACAATGAGCAGTTCTTC. Translation gives CASSILRGGSYNEQFF.

The V call is TRBV18, the J call TRBJ2-7, with a tentative D call TRBD1 (5 bases). The germline V and J ends were trimmed by 1 base and 4 bases, with 14 bases remaining between them. The germline V gene has CDR1 KGHSH and CDR2 LQKENI. This CDR3 is built from 15 residues. In DNA, the CDR3 is TGTGCCAGCTCACCACTAGGCCAGGGTGCGTACGAGCAGTACTTC. Amino acids: CASSPLGQGAYEQYF.

On this clone: Relative to the germline gene, one junction end is altered; a read error may explain this. The sample holds other DNA sequences that translate to the same CDR3. The chain has TRBV9 and TRBJ2-1; possible D gene TRBD1, 6 bases. Per the germline V gene, CDR1 is SGDLS and CDR2 is YYNGEE. This CDR3 has 13 residues. In nucleotides, the CDR3 is TGCGCCAGCAGCTCGGGACACTTGAATGAGCAGTTCTTC. This sequence encodes CASSSGHLNEQFF.